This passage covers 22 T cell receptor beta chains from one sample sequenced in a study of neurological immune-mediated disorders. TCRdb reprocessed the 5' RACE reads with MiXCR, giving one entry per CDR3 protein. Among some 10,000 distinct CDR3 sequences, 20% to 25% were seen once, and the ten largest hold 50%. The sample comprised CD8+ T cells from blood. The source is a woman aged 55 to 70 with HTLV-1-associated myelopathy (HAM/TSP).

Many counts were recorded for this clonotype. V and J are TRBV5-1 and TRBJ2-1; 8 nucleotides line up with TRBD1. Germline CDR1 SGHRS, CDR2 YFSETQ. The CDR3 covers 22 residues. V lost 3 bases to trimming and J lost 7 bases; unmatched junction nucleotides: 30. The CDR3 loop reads CASSYRDRTSAALAKLVNEQFF. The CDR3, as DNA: TGCGCCAGCAGCTACCGGGACAGGACCTCCGCCGCCTTGGCCAAGTTGGTAAATGAGCAGTTCTTC.

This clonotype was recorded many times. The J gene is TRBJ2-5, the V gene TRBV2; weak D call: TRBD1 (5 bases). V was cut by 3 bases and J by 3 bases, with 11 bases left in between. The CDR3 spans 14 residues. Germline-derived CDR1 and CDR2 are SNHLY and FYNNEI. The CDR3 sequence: CASSEYRNKETQYF. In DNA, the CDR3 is TGTGCCAGCAGTGAGTACAGGAACAAAGAGACCCAGTACTTC.

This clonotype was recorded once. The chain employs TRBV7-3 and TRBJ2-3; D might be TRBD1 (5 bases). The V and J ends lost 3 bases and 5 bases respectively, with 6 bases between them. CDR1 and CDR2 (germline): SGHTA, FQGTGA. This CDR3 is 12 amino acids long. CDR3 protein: CASSFTGDTQYF. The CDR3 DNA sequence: TGTGCCAGCAGCTTTACAGGAGATACGCAGTATTTT. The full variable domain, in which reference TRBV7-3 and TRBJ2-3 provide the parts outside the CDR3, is GAGVSQTPSNKVTEKGKYVELRCDPISGHTALYWYRQSLGQGPEFLIYFQGTGAADDSGLPNDRFFAVRPEGSVSTLKIQRTERGDSAVYLCASSFTGDTQYFGPGTRLTVL.

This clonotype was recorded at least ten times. CDR3 DNA: TGTGCCAGCAGTGAATGGGTCAGAACCAACTACAATGAGCAGTTCTTC. It yields the protein CASSEWVRTNYNEQFF. The genes are TRBV2 and TRBJ2-1; D call uncertain. The CDR3 extends over 16 amino acids. The V end was cut by 2 bases, the J end by 3 bases, with 14 bases between. The V gene's germline CDR1 is SNHLY and CDR2 FYNNEI.

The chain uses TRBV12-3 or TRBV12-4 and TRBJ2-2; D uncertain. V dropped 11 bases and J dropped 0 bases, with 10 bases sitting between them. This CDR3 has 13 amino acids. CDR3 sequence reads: CASRPSNTGELFF. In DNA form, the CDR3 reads TGTGCCTCCCGGCCCTCGAACACCGGGGAGCTGTTTTTT.

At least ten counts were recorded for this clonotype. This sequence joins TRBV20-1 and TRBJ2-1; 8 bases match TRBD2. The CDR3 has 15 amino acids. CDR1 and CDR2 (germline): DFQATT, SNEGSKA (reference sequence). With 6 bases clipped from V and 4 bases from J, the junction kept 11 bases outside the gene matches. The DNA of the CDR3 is TGCAGTGCGGCAAGCTTCCTAGCGGGTTACAATGAGCAGTTCTTC. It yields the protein CSAASFLAGYNEQFF.

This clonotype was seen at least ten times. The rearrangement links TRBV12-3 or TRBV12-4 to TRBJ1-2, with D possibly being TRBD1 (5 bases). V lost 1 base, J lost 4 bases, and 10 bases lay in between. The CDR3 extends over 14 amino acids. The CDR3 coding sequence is TGTGCCAGCAGTTTAGAGGGGAGGGGCTATGGCTACACCTTC. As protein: CASSLEGRGYGYTF.

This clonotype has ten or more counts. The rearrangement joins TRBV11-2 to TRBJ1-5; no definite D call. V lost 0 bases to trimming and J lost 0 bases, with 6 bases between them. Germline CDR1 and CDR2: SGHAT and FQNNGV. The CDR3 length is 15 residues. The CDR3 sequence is CASSLEGISNQPQHF. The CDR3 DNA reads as TGTGCCAGCAGCTTAGAAGGGATTAGCAATCAGCCCCAGCATTTT.

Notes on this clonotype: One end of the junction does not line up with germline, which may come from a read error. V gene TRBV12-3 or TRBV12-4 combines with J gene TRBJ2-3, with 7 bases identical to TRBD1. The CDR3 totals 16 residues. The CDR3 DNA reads TGTGCCAGCAGTGACCAGACAGGGATCGGGGCAGATACACAGTATTTT. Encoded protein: CASSDQTGIGADTQYF.

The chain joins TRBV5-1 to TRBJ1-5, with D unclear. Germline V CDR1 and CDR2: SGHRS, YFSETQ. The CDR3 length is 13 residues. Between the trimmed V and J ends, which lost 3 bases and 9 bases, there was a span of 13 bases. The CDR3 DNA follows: TGCGCCAGCAGCTCGGACGGTGGGCCGCCCCAGCATTTT. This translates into CASSSDGGPPQHF.

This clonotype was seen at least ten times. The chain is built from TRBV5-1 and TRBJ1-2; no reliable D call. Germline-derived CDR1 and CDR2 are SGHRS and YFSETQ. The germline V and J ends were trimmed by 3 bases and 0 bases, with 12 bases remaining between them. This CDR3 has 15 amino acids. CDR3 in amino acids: CASSSSGKANYGYTF. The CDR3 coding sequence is TGCGCCAGCAGCTCGTCGGGGAAAGCTAACTATGGCTACACCTTC.

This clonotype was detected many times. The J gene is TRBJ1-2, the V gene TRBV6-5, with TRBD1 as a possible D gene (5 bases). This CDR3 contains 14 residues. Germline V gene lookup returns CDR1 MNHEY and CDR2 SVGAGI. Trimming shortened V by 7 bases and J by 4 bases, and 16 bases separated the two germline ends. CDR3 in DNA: TGTGCCAGCATCGGGAGCGGGGGTCGCTATGGCTACACCTTC. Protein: CASIGSGGRYGYTF.

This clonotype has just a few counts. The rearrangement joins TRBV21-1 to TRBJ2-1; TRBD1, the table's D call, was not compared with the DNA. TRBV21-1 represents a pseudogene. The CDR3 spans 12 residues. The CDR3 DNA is TGTGTCAGGACGGGGGGTTTAGGTGAGCAGTTCTTC. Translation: CVRTGGLGEQFF.

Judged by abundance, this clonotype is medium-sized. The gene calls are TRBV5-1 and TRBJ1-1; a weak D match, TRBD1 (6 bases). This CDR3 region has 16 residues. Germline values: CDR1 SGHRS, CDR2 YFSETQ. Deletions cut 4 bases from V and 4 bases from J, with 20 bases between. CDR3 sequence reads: CASSPSGGVISTEAFF. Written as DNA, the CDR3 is TGCGCCAGCAGCCCCTCCGGGGGCGTAATCTCCACTGAAGCTTTCTTT.

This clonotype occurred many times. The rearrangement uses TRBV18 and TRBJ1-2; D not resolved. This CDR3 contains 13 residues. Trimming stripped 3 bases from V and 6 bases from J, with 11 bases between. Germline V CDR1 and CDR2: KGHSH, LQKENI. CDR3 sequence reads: CASSPRGYDGYTF. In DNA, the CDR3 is TGTGCCAGCTCACCTCGGGGTTACGATGGCTACACCTTC. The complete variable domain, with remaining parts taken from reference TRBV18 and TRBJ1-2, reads NAGVMQNPRHLVRRRGQEARLRCSPMKGHSHVYWYRQLPEEGLKFMVYLQKENIIDESGMPKERFSAEFPKEGPSILRIQQVVRGDSAAYFCASSPRGYDGYTFGSGTRLTVV.

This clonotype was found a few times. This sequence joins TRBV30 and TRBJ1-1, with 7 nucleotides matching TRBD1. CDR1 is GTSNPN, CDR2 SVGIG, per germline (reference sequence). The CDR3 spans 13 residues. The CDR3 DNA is TGTGCACGGTTACAGGGGCCGCCCACTGAAGCTTTCTTT. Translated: CARLQGPPTEAFF.

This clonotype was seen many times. DNA for the CDR3: TGCAGTGCTACACTCGGTTACGAGCAGTACTTC. Its translation: CSATLGYEQYF. This rearrangement joins TRBV20-1 to TRBJ2-7; D gene ambiguous. Germline-derived CDR1 and CDR2 are DFQATT and SNEGSKA (reference sequence). CDR3 length: 11 amino acids. Trimming removed 4 bases from V and 4 bases from J, with 8 bases in between.

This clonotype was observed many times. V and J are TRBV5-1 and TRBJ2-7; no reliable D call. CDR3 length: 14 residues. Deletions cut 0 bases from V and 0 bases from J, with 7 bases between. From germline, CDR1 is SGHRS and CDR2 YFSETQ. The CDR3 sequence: CASSLVGSSYEQYF. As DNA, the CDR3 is TGCGCCAGCAGCTTGGTTGGCAGCTCCTACGAGCAGTACTTC.

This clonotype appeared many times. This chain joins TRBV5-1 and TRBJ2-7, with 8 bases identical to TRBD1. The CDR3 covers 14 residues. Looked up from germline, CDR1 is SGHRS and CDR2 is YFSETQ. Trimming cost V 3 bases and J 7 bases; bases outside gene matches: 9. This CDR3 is CASSWITGQGEQYF. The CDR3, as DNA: TGCGCCAGCAGCTGGATTACTGGACAGGGAGAGCAGTACTTC. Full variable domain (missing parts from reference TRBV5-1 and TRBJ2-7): KAGVTQTPRYLIKTRGQQVTLSCSPISGHRSVSWYQQTPGQGLQFLFEYFSETQRNKGNFPGRFSGRQFSNSRSEMNVSTLELGDSALYLCASSWITGQGEQYFGPGTRLTVT.

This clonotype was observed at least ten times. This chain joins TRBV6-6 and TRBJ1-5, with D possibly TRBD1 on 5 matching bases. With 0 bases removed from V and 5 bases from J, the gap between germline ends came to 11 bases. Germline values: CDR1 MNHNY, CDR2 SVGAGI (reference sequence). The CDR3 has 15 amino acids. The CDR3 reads CASSYSYSGDQPQHF. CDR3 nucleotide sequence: TGTGCCAGCAGTTACTCGTATTCGGGGGATCAGCCCCAGCATTTT.

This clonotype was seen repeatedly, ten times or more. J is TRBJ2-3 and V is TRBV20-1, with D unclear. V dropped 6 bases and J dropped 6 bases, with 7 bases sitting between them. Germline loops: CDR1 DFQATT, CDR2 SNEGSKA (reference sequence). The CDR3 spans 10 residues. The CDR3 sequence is CSAEWDTQYF. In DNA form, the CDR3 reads TGCAGTGCCGAATGGGATACGCAGTATTTT.

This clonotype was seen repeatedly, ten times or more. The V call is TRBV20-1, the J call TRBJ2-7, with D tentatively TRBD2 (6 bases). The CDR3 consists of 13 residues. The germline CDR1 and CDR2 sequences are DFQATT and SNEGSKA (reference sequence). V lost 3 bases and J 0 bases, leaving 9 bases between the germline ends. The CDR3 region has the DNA TGCAGTGCTAGGACTAGGGTCTCCTACGAGCAGTACTTC. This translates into CSARTRVSYEQYF.